Listed below are T cell receptor beta chains from one sample, sequenced in a study of cytomegalovirus exposure and HLA in healthy donors. The data were produced by immunoSEQ multiplex PCR, yet TCRdb's version contains in-frame clones alone and is incomplete. The table has around 110,000 clones, roughly 76% seen once. Sequences were obtained from PBMCs. The receptors derive from a man in his late teens or twenties in good health and CMV-seronegative. Each CDR3 is given with its conserved first and last residue. A D gene is named only where the DNA matches it firmly. Clone size is stated in some rows and not others, as once, few, many or a class when expanded.

J gene: TRBJ2-7
clone size: NA
D gene: TRBD1
V gene: TRBV28
CDR3 DNA: TGTGCCAGCAGTTTCGGGACAGGGACCTCCTACGAGCAGTACTTC
CDR3 protein: CASSFGTGTSYEQYF

J gene: TRBJ2-1
clone size: NA
D gene: TRBD1
V gene: TRBV15
CDR3 DNA: TGTGCCACCAGCCCCCGGGACAGGGGAAATAATGAGCAGTTCTTC
CDR3 protein: CATSPRDRGNNEQFF

J gene: TRBJ1-1
clone size: NA
D gene: NA
V gene: TRBV5-5
CDR3 DNA: TGTGCCAGCAGCTTGGTAACGGTACCTGAAGCTTTCTTT
CDR3 protein: CASSLVTVPEAFF

J gene: TRBJ1-2
clone size: NA
D gene: NA
V gene: TRBV18
CDR3 DNA: TGTGCCAGCTCACCGTCACAGGGTGGGGGCTACACCTTC
CDR3 protein: CASSPSQGGGYTF

J gene: TRBJ2-3
clone size: few
D gene: NA
V gene: TRBV11-3
CDR3 DNA: TGTGCCAGCAGCATAGCCACACAGGATGCTACGCAGTATTTT
CDR3 protein: CASSIATQDATQYF

J gene: TRBJ1-6
clone size: once
D gene: NA
V gene: TRBV27
CDR3 DNA: TGTGCCAGCAGCCCTGCCCAGATTAATTCACCCCTCCACTTT
CDR3 protein: CASSPAQINSPLHF

J gene: TRBJ2-3
clone size: NA
D gene: NA
V gene: TRBV9
CDR3 DNA: TGTGCCAGCAGCGTAGCCGGCAGGGGGACTAGCACAGATACGCAGTATTTT
CDR3 protein: CASSVAGRGTSTDTQYF

J gene: TRBJ2-7
clone size: NA
D gene: TRBD2
V gene: TRBV5-4
CDR3 DNA: TGTGCCAGCAGCTCCGGGACTAGCGGGGCCTACGAGCAGTACTTC
CDR3 protein: CASSSGTSGAYEQYF

J gene: TRBJ1-5
clone size: many
D gene: NA
V gene: TRBV6-1
CDR3 DNA: TGTGCCAGCAGTGATAACGACAGGCCCAATCAGCCCCAGCATTTT
CDR3 protein: CASSDNDRPNQPQHF

J gene: TRBJ2-7
clone size: few
D gene: NA
V gene: TRBV14
CDR3 DNA: TGTGCCAGCAGCCAATTCGGCGGCTCCTACGAGCAGTACTTC
CDR3 protein: CASSQFGGSYEQYF

J gene: TRBJ2-5
clone size: once
D gene: NA
V gene: TRBV7-8
CDR3 DNA: TGTGCCAGCAGCTTATTCCAGGTAGAGACCCAGTACTTC
CDR3 protein: CASSLFQVETQYF

J gene: TRBJ1-6
clone size: NA
D gene: NA
V gene: TRBV6-1
CDR3 DNA: TGTGCCAGCAGAAACGGGGCAGGGGAATCACCCCTCCACTTT
CDR3 protein: CASRNGAGESPLHF

J gene: TRBJ2-7
clone size: NA
D gene: NA
V gene: TRBV7-2
CDR3 DNA: TGTGCCAGCAGCTTAGGTCGCGAGCAGTACTTC
CDR3 protein: CASSLGREQYF

J gene: TRBJ1-1
clone size: NA
D gene: NA
V gene: TRBV2
CDR3 DNA: TGTGCCAGCAGTGAAACTCCCCCGGGGCCCGGGGGCACTGAAGCTTTCTTT
CDR3 protein: CASSETPPGPGGTEAFF

J gene: TRBJ1-5
clone size: NA
D gene: NA
V gene: TRBV2
CDR3 DNA: TGTGCCAGCAGGGGGGGTGGTGGCAATCAGCCCCAGCATTTT
CDR3 protein: CASRGGGGNQPQHF

J gene: TRBJ2-7
clone size: NA
D gene: NA
V gene: TRBV5-1
CDR3 DNA: TGCGCCAGCAGCTTACAGCAGGGCTACGAGCAGTACTTC
CDR3 protein: CASSLQQGYEQYF

J gene: TRBJ2-7
clone size: NA
D gene: TRBD2
V gene: TRBV6-6
CDR3 DNA: TGTGCCAGCATCCCCGGGAGGCAGAGTCCCTACGAGCAGTACTTC
CDR3 protein: CASIPGRQSPYEQYF

J gene: TRBJ2-3
clone size: few
D gene: NA
V gene: TRBV19
CDR3 DNA: TGTGCCAGTAGTATGCCCTCGTTTGTAAGCGGAGATACGCAGTATTTT
CDR3 protein: CASSMPSFVSGDTQYF

J gene: TRBJ1-4
clone size: few
D gene: NA
V gene: TRBV28
CDR3 DNA: TGTGCCAGCAGTTCCCCGGCGGGAGGAGGGGAAAAACTGTTTTTT
CDR3 protein: CASSSPAGGGEKLFF

J gene: TRBJ2-7
clone size: once
D gene: TRBD2
V gene: TRBV7-3
CDR3 DNA: TGTGCCAGCAGCTTAAGGCTAGCGGGGCTTACTTCCTACGAGCAGTACTTC
CDR3 protein: CASSLRLAGLTSYEQYF

J gene: TRBJ1-3
clone size: NA
D gene: NA
V gene: TRBV11-2
CDR3 DNA: TGTGCCAGCAGCTTCCCGGGGACAGGAAACACCATATATTTT
CDR3 protein: CASSFPGTGNTIYF

J gene: TRBJ1-5
clone size: NA
D gene: TRBD1
V gene: TRBV5-6
CDR3 DNA: TGTGCCAGCAGCGAGGGACAGAATCAGCCCCAGCATTTT
CDR3 protein: CASSEGQNQPQHF

J gene: TRBJ2-7
clone size: NA
D gene: TRBD2
V gene: TRBV7-8
CDR3 DNA: TGTGCCAGCAGCTTAAATCCGGGACTAGCCCTCGAGCAGTACTTC
CDR3 protein: CASSLNPGLALEQYF

J gene: TRBJ1-2
clone size: NA
D gene: NA
V gene: TRBV18
CDR3 DNA: TGTGCCAGCTCACCACCGAACAGTAACTATGGCTACACCTTC
CDR3 protein: CASSPPNSNYGYTF

J gene: TRBJ2-5
clone size: NA
D gene: TRBD2
V gene: TRBV29-1
CDR3 DNA: TGCAGCGTCCGCGAACTAGCGGGGGGTGAGACCCAGTACTTC
CDR3 protein: CSVRELAGGETQYF

J gene: TRBJ2-7
clone size: NA
D gene: NA
V gene: TRBV6-1
CDR3 DNA: TGTGCCAGCATCAAGGCCCAGGCCTACGAGCAGTACTTC
CDR3 protein: CASIKAQAYEQYF

J gene: TRBJ2-1
clone size: NA
D gene: NA
V gene: TRBV7-3
CDR3 DNA: TGTGCCAGCAGCTTAATCTCGGTCGGTGAGCAGTTCTTC
CDR3 protein: CASSLISVGEQFF

J gene: TRBJ1-1
clone size: NA
D gene: NA
V gene: TRBV19
CDR3 DNA: TGTGCCAGTAGTCCTCCGGGGAACACTGAAGCTTTCTTT
CDR3 protein: CASSPPGNTEAFF

J gene: TRBJ1-1
clone size: few
D gene: TRBD1
V gene: TRBV5-1
CDR3 DNA: TGCGCCAGCAGCTTTGCCACGGACAGGGTACCTGAAGCTTTCTTT
CDR3 protein: CASSFATDRVPEAFF

J gene: TRBJ2-3
clone size: few
D gene: TRBD2
V gene: TRBV6-6
CDR3 DNA: TGTGCCAGCAGTACTAGCGACACAGATACGCAGTATTTT
CDR3 protein: CASSTSDTDTQYF

J gene: TRBJ1-3
clone size: NA
D gene: NA
V gene: TRBV29-1
CDR3 DNA: TGCAGCGCCATAACCCGGTCGAGTCCCCTAGGAAACACCATATATTTT
CDR3 protein: CSAITRSSPLGNTIYF

J gene: TRBJ1-1
clone size: few
D gene: NA
V gene: TRBV7-2
CDR3 DNA: TGTGCCAGCAGCCCAAGTCGGGGTCTTGAAGCTTTCTTT
CDR3 protein: CASSPSRGLEAFF

J gene: TRBJ1-5
clone size: NA
D gene: NA
V gene: TRBV19
CDR3 DNA: TGTGCCAGTAGTCCTCCAGGGGTTGGGCGACGACAGCCCCAGCATTTT
CDR3 protein: CASSPPGVGRRQPQHF

J gene: TRBJ1-5
clone size: few
D gene: NA
V gene: TRBV6-6
CDR3 DNA: TGTGCCAGCAGTTACTCGAGATTGAGCAATCAGCCCCAGCATTTT
CDR3 protein: CASSYSRLSNQPQHF

J gene: TRBJ2-1
clone size: NA
D gene: TRBD2
V gene: TRBV5-1
CDR3 DNA: TGCGCCAGCCTACTGACTAGCGGAGCCTACAATGAGCAGTTCTTC
CDR3 protein: CASLLTSGAYNEQFF

J gene: TRBJ1-1
clone size: NA
D gene: NA
V gene: TRBV6-5
CDR3 DNA: TGTGCCAGCAGTTACGAGGGGAACACTGAAGCTTTCTTT
CDR3 protein: CASSYEGNTEAFF

J gene: TRBJ2-1
clone size: NA
D gene: NA
V gene: TRBV7-9
CDR3 DNA: TGTGCCAGCAGCCCTTCGCAGGGCATCTCCTACAATGAGCAGTTCTTC
CDR3 protein: CASSPSQGISYNEQFF

J gene: TRBJ2-2
clone size: NA
D gene: TRBD1
V gene: TRBV6-1
CDR3 DNA: TGTGCCAGCAGTGTGGGACAGGGAACCACCGGGGAGCTGTTTTTT
CDR3 protein: CASSVGQGTTGELFF

J gene: TRBJ2-7
clone size: few
D gene: NA
V gene: TRBV6-5
CDR3 DNA: TGTGCCAGCAGACCTACAGGGCAGTTTAACGAGCAGTACTTC
CDR3 protein: CASRPTGQFNEQYF